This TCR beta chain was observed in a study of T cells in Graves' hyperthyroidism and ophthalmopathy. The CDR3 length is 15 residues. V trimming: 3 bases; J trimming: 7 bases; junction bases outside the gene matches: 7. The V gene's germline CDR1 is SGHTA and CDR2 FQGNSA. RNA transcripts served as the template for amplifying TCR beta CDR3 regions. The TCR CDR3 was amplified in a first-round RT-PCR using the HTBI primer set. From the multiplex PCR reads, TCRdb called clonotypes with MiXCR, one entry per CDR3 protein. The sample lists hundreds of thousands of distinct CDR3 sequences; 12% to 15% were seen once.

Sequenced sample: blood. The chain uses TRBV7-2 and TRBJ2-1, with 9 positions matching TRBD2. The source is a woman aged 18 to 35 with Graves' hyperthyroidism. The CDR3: CASSLDSGSMNEQFF. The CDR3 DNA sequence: TGTGCCAGCAGCTTGGATAGCGGGAGCATGAATGAGCAGTTCTTC.